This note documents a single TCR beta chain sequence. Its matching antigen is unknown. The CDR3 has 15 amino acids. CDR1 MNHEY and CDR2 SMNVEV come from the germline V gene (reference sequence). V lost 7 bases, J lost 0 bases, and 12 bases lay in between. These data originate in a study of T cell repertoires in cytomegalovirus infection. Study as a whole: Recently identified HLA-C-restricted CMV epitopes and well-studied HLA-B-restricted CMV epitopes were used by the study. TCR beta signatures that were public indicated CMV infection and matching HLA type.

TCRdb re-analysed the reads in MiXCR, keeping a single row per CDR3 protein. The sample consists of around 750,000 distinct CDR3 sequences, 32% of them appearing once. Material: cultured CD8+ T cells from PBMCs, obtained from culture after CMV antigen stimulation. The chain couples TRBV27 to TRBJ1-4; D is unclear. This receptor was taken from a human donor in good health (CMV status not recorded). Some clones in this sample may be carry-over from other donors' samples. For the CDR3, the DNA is TGTGCCAGCACCCCTACAGCTGCAACTAATGAAAAACTGTTTTTT. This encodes CASTPTAATNEKLFF.